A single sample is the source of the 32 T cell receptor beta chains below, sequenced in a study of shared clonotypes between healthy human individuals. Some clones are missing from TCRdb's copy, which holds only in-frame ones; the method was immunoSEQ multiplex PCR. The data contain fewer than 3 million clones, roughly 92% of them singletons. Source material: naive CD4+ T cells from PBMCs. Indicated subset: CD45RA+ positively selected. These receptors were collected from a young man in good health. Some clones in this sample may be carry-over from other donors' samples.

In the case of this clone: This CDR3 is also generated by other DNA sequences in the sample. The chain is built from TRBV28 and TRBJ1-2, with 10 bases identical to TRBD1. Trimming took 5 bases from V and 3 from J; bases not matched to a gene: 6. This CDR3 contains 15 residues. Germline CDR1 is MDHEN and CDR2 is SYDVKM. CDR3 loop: CASSQPGQGHYGYTF. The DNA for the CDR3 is TGTGCCAGCAGTCAACCGGGACAGGGGCACTATGGCTACACCTTC.

CDR3 region: CASSEQTPRDHDEQYF. Here the CDR3 DNA reads TGTGCCAGCAGTGAACAGACACCCAGAGATCATGACGAGCAGTACTTC. The chain links TRBV2 to TRBJ2-7, with D unresolved. CDR1 and CDR2 from the germline V gene are SNHLY and FYNNEI. The CDR3 is 16 residues long. With 2 bases removed from V and 5 bases from J, the gap between germline ends came to 19 bases.

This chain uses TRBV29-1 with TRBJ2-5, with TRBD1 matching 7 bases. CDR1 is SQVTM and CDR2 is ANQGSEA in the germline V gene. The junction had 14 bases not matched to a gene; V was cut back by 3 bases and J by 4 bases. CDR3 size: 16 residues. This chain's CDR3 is CSVEGSGTEGSETQYF. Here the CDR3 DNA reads TGCAGCGTTGAGGGGTCCGGGACAGAGGGGTCAGAGACCCAGTACTTC.

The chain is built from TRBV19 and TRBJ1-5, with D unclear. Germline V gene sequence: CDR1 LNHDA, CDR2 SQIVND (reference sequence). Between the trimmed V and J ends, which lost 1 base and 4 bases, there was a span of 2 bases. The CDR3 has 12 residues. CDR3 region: CASSIVNQPQHF. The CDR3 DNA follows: TGTGCCAGTAGTATAGTGAATCAGCCCCAGCATTTT.

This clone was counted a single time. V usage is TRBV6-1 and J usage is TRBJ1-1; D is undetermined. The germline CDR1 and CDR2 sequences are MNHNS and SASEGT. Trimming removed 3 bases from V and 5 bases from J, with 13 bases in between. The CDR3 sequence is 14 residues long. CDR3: CASSDSIGGTEAFF. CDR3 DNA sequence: TGTGCCAGCAGTGATAGTATCGGAGGTACTGAAGCTTTCTTT.

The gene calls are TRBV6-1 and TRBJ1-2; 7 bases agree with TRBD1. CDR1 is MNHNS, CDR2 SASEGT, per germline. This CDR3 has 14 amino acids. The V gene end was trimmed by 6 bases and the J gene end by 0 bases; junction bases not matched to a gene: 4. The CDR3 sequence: CASSWDRANYGYTF. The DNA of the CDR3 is TGTGCCAGCAGCTGGGACAGAGCTAACTATGGCTACACCTTC.

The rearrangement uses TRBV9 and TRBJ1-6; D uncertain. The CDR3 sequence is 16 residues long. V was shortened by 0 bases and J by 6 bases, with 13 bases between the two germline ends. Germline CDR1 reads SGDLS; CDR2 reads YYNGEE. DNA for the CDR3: TGTGCCAGCAGCGTAGGTTCGAACAGCATTAATTCACCCCTCCACTTT. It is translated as CASSVGSNSINSPLHF. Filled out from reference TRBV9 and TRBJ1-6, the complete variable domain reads DSGVTQTPKHLITATGQRVTLRCSPRSGDLSVYWYQQSLDQGLQFLIQYYNGEERAKGNILERFSAQQFPDLHSELNLSSLELGDSALYFCASSVGSNSINSPLHFGNGTRLTVT.

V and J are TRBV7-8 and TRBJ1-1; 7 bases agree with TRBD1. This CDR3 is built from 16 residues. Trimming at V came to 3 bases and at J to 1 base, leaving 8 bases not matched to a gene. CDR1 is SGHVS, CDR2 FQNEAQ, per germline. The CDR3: CASSFFRQGGNTEAFF. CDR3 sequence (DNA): TGTGCCAGCAGCTTTTTTAGGCAGGGGGGGAACACTGAAGCTTTCTTT. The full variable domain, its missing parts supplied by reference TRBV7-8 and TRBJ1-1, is GAGVSQSPRYKVAKRGQDVALRCDPISGHVSLFWYQQALGQGPEFLTYFQNEAQLDKSGLPSDRFFAERPEGSVSTLKIQRTQQEDSAVYLCASSFFRQGGNTEAFFGQGTRLTVV.

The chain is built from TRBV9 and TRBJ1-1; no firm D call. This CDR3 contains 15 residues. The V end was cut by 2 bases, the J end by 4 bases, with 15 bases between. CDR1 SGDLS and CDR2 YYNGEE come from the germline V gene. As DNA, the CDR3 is TGTGCCAGCAGCGTCCAGGAGTTTGGGGTCACTGAAGCTTTCTTT. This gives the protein CASSVQEFGVTEAFF.

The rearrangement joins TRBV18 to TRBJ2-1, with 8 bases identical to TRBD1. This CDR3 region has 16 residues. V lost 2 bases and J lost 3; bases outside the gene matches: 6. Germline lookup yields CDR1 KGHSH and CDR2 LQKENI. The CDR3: CASSPIGGQGYNEQFF. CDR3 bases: TGTGCCAGCTCACCAATCGGAGGACAGGGCTACAATGAGCAGTTCTTC.

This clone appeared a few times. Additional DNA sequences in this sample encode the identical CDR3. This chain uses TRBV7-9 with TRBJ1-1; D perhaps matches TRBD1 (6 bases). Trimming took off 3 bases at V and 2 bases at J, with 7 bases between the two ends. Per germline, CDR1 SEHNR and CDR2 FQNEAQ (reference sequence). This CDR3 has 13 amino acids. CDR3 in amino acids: CASSLGANTEAFF. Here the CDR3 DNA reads TGTGCCAGCAGCTTGGGGGCAAACACTGAAGCTTTCTTT.

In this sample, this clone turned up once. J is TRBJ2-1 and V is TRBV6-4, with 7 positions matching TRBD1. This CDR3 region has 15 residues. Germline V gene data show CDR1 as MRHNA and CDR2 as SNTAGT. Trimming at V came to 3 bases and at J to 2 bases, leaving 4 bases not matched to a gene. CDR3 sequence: CASSEQGDTYNEQFF. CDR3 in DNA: TGTGCCAGCAGTGAGCAGGGGGACACCTACAATGAGCAGTTCTTC.

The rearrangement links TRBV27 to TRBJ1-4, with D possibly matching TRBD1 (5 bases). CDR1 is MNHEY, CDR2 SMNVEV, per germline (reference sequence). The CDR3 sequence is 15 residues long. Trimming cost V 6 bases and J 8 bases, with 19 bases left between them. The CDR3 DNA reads TGTGCCAGCAGCTCCGGGACCGTCGGCGGGGAAAAACTGTTTTTT. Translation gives CASSSGTVGGEKLFF.

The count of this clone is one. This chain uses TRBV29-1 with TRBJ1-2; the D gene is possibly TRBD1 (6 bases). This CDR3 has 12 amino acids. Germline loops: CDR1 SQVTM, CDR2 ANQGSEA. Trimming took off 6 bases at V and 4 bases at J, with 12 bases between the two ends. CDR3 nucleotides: TGCAGCGTACAGGGCACCACCTATGGCTACACCTTC. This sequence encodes CSVQGTTYGYTF.

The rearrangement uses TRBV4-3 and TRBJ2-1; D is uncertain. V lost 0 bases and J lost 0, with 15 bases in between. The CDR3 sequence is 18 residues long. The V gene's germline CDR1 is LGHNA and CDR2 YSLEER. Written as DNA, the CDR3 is TGCGCCAGCAGCCAAGAGGTCTACCAGGCTCCCTCCTACAATGAGCAGTTCTTC. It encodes CASSQEVYQAPSYNEQFF.

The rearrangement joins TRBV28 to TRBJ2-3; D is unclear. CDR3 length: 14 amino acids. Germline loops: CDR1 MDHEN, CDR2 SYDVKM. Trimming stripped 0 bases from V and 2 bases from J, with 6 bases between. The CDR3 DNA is TGTGCCAGCAGTTTATGGGTCGCCACAGATACGCAGTATTTT. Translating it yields CASSLWVATDTQYF.

The CDR3 loop reads CASRMGRRANEQFF. CDR3 bases: TGTGCCAGCAGGATGGGCAGGCGGGCCAATGAGCAGTTCTTC. The V call is TRBV5-4, the J call TRBJ2-1, with D possibly matching TRBD2 (5 bases). The CDR3 spans 14 residues. CDR1 is SGHNT and CDR2 is YYREEE in the germline V gene (reference sequence). Trimming stripped 5 bases from V and 6 bases from J, with 15 bases between.

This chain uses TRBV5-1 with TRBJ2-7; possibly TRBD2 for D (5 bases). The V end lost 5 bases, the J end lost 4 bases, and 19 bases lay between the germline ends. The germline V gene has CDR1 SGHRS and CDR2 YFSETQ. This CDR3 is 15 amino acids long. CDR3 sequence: CASRRLGEGFYEQYF. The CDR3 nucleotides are TGCGCCAGCAGGCGCCTCGGGGAAGGGTTTTACGAGCAGTACTTC.

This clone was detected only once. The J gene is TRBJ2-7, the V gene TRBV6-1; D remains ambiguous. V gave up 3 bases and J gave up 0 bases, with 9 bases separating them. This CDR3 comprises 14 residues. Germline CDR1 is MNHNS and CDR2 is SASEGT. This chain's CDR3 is CASSESHRSYEQYF. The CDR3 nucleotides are TGTGCCAGCAGTGAGTCCCACCGCTCCTACGAGCAGTACTTC.

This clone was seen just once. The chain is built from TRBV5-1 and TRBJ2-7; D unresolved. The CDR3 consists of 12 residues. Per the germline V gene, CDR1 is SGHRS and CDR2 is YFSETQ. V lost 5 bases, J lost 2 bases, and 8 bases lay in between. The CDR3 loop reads CASRDPTYEQYF. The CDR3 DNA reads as TGCGCCAGCAGGGATCCGACCTACGAGCAGTACTTC.

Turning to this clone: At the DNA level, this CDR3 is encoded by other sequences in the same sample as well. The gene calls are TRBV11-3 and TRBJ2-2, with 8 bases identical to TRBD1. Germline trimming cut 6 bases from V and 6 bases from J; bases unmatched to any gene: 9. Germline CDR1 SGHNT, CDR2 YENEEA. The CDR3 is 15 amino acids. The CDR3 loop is CASSRGQGSSGELFF. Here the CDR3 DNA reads TGTGCCAGCAGTCGTGGACAGGGTTCATCCGGGGAGCTGTTTTTT.

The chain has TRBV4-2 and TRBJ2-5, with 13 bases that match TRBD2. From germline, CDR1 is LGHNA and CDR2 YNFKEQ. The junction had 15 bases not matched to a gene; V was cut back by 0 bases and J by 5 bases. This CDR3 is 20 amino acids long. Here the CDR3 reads CASSQEGIRGLAGAGETQYF. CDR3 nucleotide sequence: TGTGCCAGCAGCCAAGAGGGAATCCGTGGACTAGCGGGAGCAGGGGAGACCCAGTACTTC.

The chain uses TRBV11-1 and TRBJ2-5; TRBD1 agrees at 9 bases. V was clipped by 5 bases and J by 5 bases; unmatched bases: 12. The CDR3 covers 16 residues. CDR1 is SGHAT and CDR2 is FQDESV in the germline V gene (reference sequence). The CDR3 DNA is TGTGCCAGCAGCCGACTACCGGGACAGGGTACTGAGACCCAGTACTTC. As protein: CASSRLPGQGTETQYF.

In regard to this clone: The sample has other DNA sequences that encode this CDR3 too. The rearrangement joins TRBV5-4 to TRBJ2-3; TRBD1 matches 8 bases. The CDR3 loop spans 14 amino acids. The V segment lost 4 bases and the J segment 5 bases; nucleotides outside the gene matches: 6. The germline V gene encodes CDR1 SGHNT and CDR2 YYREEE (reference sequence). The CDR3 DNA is TGTGCCAGCAGCCTCGGACAGGGAGAAGATACGCAGTATTTT. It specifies CASSLGQGEDTQYF.

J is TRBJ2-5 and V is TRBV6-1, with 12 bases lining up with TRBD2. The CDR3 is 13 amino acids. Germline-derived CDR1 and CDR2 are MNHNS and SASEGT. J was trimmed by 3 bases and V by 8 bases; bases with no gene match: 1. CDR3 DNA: TGTGCCAGCCCTAGCGGGGGGGAAGAGACCCAGTACTTC. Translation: CASPSGGEETQYF.

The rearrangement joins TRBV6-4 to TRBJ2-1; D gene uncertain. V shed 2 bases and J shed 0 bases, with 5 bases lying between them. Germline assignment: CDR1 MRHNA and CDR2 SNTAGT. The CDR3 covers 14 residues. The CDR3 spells CASSDPGSYNEQFF. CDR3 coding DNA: TGTGCCAGCAGTGACCCCGGCTCCTACAATGAGCAGTTCTTC.

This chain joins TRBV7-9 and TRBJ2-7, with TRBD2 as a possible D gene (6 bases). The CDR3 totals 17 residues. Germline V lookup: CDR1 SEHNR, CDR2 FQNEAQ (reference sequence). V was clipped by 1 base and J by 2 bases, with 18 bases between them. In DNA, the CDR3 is TGTGCCAGCAGCTTAGAAGTGTTCGGGAGAAGCCCCTACGAGCAGTACTTC. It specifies CASSLEVFGRSPYEQYF.

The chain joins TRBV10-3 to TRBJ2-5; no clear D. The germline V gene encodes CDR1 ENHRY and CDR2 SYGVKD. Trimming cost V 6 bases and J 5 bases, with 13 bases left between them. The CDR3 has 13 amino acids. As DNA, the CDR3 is TGTGCCATCAGGTCCGGAGATTGGGAGACCCAGTACTTC. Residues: CAIRSGDWETQYF.

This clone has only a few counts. The CDR3, as DNA: TGTGCCAGTAGATTTTGGCAGAGCGCTAACTATGGCTACACCTTC. This translates into CASRFWQSANYGYTF. The V and J genes are TRBV19 and TRBJ1-2; D not resolved. The CDR3 is 15 amino acids. V was trimmed by 6 bases and J by 0 bases, leaving 14 bases between them. The germline gives CDR1 LNHDA, CDR2 SQIVND (reference sequence).

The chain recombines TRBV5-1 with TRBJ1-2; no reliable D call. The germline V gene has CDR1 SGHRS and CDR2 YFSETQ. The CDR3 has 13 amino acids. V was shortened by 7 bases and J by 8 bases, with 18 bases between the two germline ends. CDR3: CASSIGGLGGYTF. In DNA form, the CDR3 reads TGCGCCAGCTCCATAGGTGGGCTAGGGGGCTACACCTTC.

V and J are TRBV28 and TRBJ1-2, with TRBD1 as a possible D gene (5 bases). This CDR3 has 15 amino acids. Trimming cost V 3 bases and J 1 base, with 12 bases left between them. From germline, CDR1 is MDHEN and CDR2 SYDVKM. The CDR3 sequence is CASSFNRGINYGYTF. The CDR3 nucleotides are TGTGCCAGCAGTTTCAACCGGGGGATTAACTATGGCTACACCTTC.

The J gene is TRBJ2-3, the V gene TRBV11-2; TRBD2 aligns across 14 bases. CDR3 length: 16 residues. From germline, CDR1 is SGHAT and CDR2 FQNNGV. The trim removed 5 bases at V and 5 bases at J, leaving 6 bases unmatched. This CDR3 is CASSPGLAGAVDTQYF. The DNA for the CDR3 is TGTGCCAGCAGCCCGGGACTAGCGGGAGCGGTAGATACGCAGTATTTT.